The 11 T cell receptor beta chains below all came from one sample that was sequenced in a study of blood T cell repertoires in COVID-19. Profiling relied on immunoSEQ multiplex PCR, and the TCRdb table lists in-frame clones only, not all of them. The sample lists under 200,000 clones, approximately 91% occurring once. The sample comprised PBMCs or T cells enriched from blood (not recorded which). The origin of the receptors is a woman in her late teens or twenties who had recovered from COVID-19.

The J gene is TRBJ2-7, the V gene TRBV6-2 or TRBV6-3; 8 bases line up with TRBD2. J was trimmed by 0 bases and V by 2 bases; bases with no gene match: 9. This CDR3 contains 17 residues. The germline V gene encodes CDR1 MNHEY and CDR2 SVGEGT. The CDR3 nucleotides read TGTGCCAGCAGTTACCTCTTTAGCGGGGCTAGCTCCTACGAGCAGTACTTC. Its translation: CASSYLFSGASSYEQYF.

The chain is built from TRBV9 and TRBJ2-1, with D maybe TRBD2 (6 bases). CDR1 and CDR2 from the germline V gene are SGDLS and YYNGEE. The V end lost 0 bases, the J end lost 7 bases, and 23 bases lay between the germline ends. This CDR3 has 18 residues. CDR3 loop: CASSVVGTSGVYENEQFF. DNA for the CDR3: TGTGCCAGCAGCGTAGTCGGGACCTCGGGAGTATATGAAAATGAGCAGTTCTTC.

The gene calls are TRBV20-1 and TRBJ1-1; maybe TRBD1 (5 bases). Germline V gives CDR1 DFQATT, CDR2 SNEGSKA (reference sequence). Deletions cut 3 bases from V and 4 bases from J, with 15 bases between. The CDR3 runs 14 residues. Here the CDR3 reads CSASNSRRGTEAFF. CDR3 nucleotide sequence: TGCAGTGCTAGTAACAGCCGGAGGGGCACTGAAGCTTTCTTT.

The CDR3 protein is CASSSASEYGYTF. In DNA, the CDR3 is TGTGCCAGCAGTTCCGCCTCGGAGTATGGCTACACCTTC. The rearrangement links TRBV12-3 or TRBV12-4 to TRBJ1-2; D uncertain. The CDR3 spans 13 residues. The V and J ends lost 4 bases and 5 bases respectively, with 11 bases between them.

The CDR3 reads CASSRVLGANTGELFF. The CDR3 nucleotides read TGTGCCAGCAGCCGGGTCCTAGGGGCGAACACCGGGGAGCTGTTTTTT. The chain carries TRBV11-2 and TRBJ2-2; D might be TRBD1 (5 bases). Germline V gene lookup returns CDR1 SGHAT and CDR2 FQNNGV. The CDR3 extends over 16 amino acids. V lost 5 bases, J lost 0 bases, and 13 bases lay in between.

This clone was counted a single time. This chain links TRBV7-9 with TRBJ2-7; 13 bases are shared with TRBD2. CDR3 length: 17 amino acids. Per germline, CDR1 SEHNR and CDR2 FQNEAQ (reference sequence). With V trimmed by 2 bases and J by 1 base, 5 bases remained unmatched. The CDR3 spells CASSLRTSGRVSYEQYF. CDR3 DNA: TGTGCCAGCAGCTTAAGAACTAGCGGGAGGGTTTCCTACGAGCAGTACTTC. Using reference TRBV7-9 and TRBJ2-7 for the parts outside the CDR3, the full variable domain is DTGVSQNPRHKITKRGQNVTFRCDPISEHNRLYWYRQTLGQGPEFLTYFQNEAQLEKSRLLSDRFSAERPKGSFSTLEIQRTEQGDSAMYLCASSLRTSGRVSYEQYFGPGTRLTVT.

V gene TRBV5-1 combines with J gene TRBJ2-1; 10 nucleotides agree with TRBD2. The CDR3 covers 16 residues. Losses at the gene ends were 0 bases for V and 7 bases for J; bases not matched to a gene: 7. Germline-derived CDR1 and CDR2 are SGHRS and YFSETQ. The CDR3 loop reads CASSLGGLAGDNEQFF. The CDR3 bases are TGCGCCAGCAGCTTGGGAGGGCTAGCGGGAGATAATGAGCAGTTCTTC.

This chain uses TRBV6-5 with TRBJ1-6, with TRBD1 matching 7 bases. Looked up from germline, CDR1 is MNHEY and CDR2 is SVGAGI. The CDR3 spans 14 residues. V was pared by 0 bases and J by 14 bases, with 7 bases of the junction left unmatched. CDR3 nucleotides: TGTGCCAGCAGTTACTCTGGACAGGATATTACCCTCCACTTT. Amino acids: CASSYSGQDITLHF.

This clone was counted a few times. This chain connects TRBV7-9 to TRBJ2-3, with D maybe TRBD2 (5 bases). V was shortened by 6 bases and J by 0 bases, with 13 bases between the two germline ends. The CDR3 has 15 residues. Germline loops: CDR1 SEHNR, CDR2 FQNEAQ (reference sequence). The CDR3 spells CASSRGYLSTDTQYF. The CDR3 coding sequence is TGTGCCAGCAGTCGGGGTTACTTAAGCACAGATACGCAGTATTTT.

The chain carries TRBV18 and TRBJ2-7; D unresolved. The germline V gene has CDR1 KGHSH and CDR2 LQKENI. With 6 bases removed from V and 4 bases from J, the gap between germline ends came to 13 bases. The CDR3 covers 13 residues. The CDR3 DNA follows: TGTGCCAGCTCCGCGAATAGAGGATACGAGCAGTACTTC. Residues: CASSANRGYEQYF.

The chain recombines TRBV7-8 with TRBJ1-2; 8 nucleotides line up with TRBD1. The germline V gene has CDR1 SGHVS and CDR2 FQNEAQ. Germline trimming cut 5 bases from V and 6 bases from J; bases unmatched to any gene: 14. CDR3 length: 16 residues. The CDR3 DNA is TGTGCCAGCAGCCAACCTACCAGGGACAGGCTTGATGGCTACACCTTC. Translating gives CASSQPTRDRLDGYTF.